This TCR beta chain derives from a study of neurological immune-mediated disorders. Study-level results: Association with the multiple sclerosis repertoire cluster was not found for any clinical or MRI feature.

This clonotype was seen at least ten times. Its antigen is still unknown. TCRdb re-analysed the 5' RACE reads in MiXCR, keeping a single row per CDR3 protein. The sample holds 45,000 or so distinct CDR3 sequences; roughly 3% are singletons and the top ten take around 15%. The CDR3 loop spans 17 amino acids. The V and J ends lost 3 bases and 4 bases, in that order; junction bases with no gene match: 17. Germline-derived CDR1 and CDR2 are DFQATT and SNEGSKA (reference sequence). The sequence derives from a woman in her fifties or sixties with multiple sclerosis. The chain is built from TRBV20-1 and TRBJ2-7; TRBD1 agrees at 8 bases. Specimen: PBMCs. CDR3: CSASPIDRTGNFYEQYF. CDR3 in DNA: TGCAGTGCTAGCCCTATAGACAGGACAGGGAACTTTTACGAGCAGTACTTC.